This T cell receptor (beta chain) was recorded in a study of T-cell reconstitution after alpha-beta-depleted transplantation in children. Preparation of the TCRbeta library was carried out with unique molecular identifiers. TCRdb recomputed calls from the PCR reads with MiXCR, one row per CDR3 protein. This table has 550,000 to 600,000 distinct CDR3 sequences, 20% to 25% appearing once. V lost 6 bases, J lost 0 bases, and 4 bases stayed unmatched. Germline loops: CDR1 MNHNS, CDR2 SASEGT. The CDR3 covers 14 residues. In its sample, this clonotype was seen a few times. Its antigen is not identified. General observations from the study: The high TCRbeta diversity at day 60 in some patients came from surviving recipient T cells and thymic progenitors.

J is TRBJ1-1 and V is TRBV6-1, with 7 bases matching TRBD1. This TCR derives from a boy under two years old who had a stem cell transplant for acute myeloid leukemia, so the T cells may come from the graft donor. Sequencing used PBMCs, mostly from graft donor cells, obtained 360 days after TCRalphabeta/CD19-depleted stem cell transplant. The CDR3 sequence: CASRTGTMNTEAFF. The DNA for the CDR3 is TGTGCCAGCAGGACAGGGACGATGAACACTGAAGCTTTCTTT.